The present T cell receptor beta chain was sequenced within a study of sequential checkpoint blockade in melanoma. Here immunoSEQ multiplex PCR was the method, and the copy in TCRdb shows in-frame clones only, minus some. The table has over 15,000 clones, 70% to 80% seen once. The CDR3 sequence is 13 residues long. The germline V gene has CDR1 MDHEN and CDR2 SYDVKM. Trimming took 6 bases from V and 5 from J, leaving 14 bases between them. Treatment noted: randomized to nivolumab then ipilimumab (arm A) or the reverse (arm B). The sequencing used CD8+ T cells sorted from blood (inferred from file names), collected from a patient given nivolumab and ipilimumab in sequence. The chain recombines TRBV28 with TRBJ2-7, with D possibly TRBD2 on 5 matching bases. This clonotype originated in a human donor with melanoma. This CDR3 is CASSLTNKDEQYF. CDR3 nucleotides: TGTGCCAGCAGCCTGACTAACAAAGACGAGCAGTACTTC.